The 32 T cell receptor beta chains below all came from one sample that was sequenced in a study of T cells in Graves' hyperthyroidism and ophthalmopathy. Regions amplified from RNA transcripts were the TCR beta CDR3 regions. With the HTBI primer set, the TCR CDR3 went through a first round of RT-PCR. TCRdb itself ran the multiplex PCR reads through MiXCR, one entry per CDR3 protein. Counted here are 550,000 to 700,000 distinct CDR3 sequences, just over 45% occurring once; the ten biggest clones make up around 19%. Sequenced material: peripheral blood or thyroid tissue (not recorded which). The receptor source for this set is an adult woman with Graves' disease, either hyperthyroidism or ophthalmopathy (not recorded which).

This clonotype has at least ten counts. V gene TRBV6-1 combines with J gene TRBJ2-7; tentatively, D is TRBD1 (6 bases). Trimming cost V 9 bases and J 5 bases, with 20 bases left between them. The germline V gene encodes CDR1 MNHNS and CDR2 SASEGT. This CDR3 is built from 14 residues. The CDR3 spells CASTGTEGSHEQYF. DNA of the CDR3: TGTGCCAGTACAGGGACGGAAGGTTCCCACGAGCAGTACTTC.

The chain is built from TRBV11-2 and TRBJ2-7, with D unclear. V shed 3 bases and J shed 5 bases, with 14 bases lying between them. The length of the CDR3 is 14 residues. From germline, CDR1 is SGHAT and CDR2 FQNNGV. CDR3: CASSFGGIAHEQYF. The CDR3 bases are TGTGCCAGCAGCTTCGGTGGTATAGCACACGAGCAGTACTTC.

This rearrangement joins TRBV7-9 to TRBJ2-5; 7 bases are a match to TRBD1. This CDR3 is 13 amino acids long. The ends lost 6 bases at V and 6 bases at J; junction bases unmatched: 7. Germline loops: CDR1 SEHNR, CDR2 FQNEAQ (reference sequence). CDR3 sequence reads: CASSPDRAKTQYF. In nucleotides, the CDR3 is TGTGCCAGCAGTCCTGACAGGGCCAAGACCCAGTACTTC.

This chain uses TRBV7-9 with TRBJ2-7; TRBD1 might be the D (6 bases). The CDR3 extends over 14 amino acids. Trimming took 5 bases from V and 6 from J, leaving 17 bases between them. Per the germline V gene, CDR1 is SEHNR and CDR2 is FQNEAQ (reference sequence). The CDR3 spells CASSTGGQRAEQYF. The CDR3 DNA is TGTGCCAGCAGCACAGGAGGACAGCGTGCCGAGCAGTACTTC.

The CDR3 protein is CASGKVNSVDTGELFF. Here the CDR3 DNA reads TGTGCCAGCGGCAAAGTTAATTCGGTGGACACCGGGGAGCTGTTTTTT. This chain connects TRBV7-9 to TRBJ2-2; D remains ambiguous. Germline V gene data show CDR1 as SEHNR and CDR2 as FQNEAQ (reference sequence). The CDR3 extends over 16 amino acids. V was trimmed by 8 bases and J by 3 bases, leaving 19 bases between them.

This clonotype occurred many times. J is TRBJ1-1 and V is TRBV27; the D is unclear. CDR3 length: 13 residues. Germline-derived CDR1 and CDR2 are MNHEY and SMNVEV (reference sequence). Deletions cut 3 bases from V and 5 bases from J, with 10 bases between. For the CDR3, the DNA is TGTGCCAGCAGTTTGACGACGGTGACTGAAGCTTTCTTT. Its protein is CASSLTTVTEAFF.

This clonotype was seen a few times. The chain joins TRBV30 to TRBJ2-6, with 8 bases matching TRBD1. This CDR3 contains 15 residues. Germline CDR1 reads GTSNPN; CDR2 reads SVGIG (reference sequence). With 5 bases clipped from V and 0 bases from J, the junction kept 3 bases outside the gene matches. CDR3 loop: CAWSTGGSGANVLTF. In nucleotides, the CDR3 is TGTGCCTGGTCTACAGGGGGCTCTGGGGCCAACGTCCTGACTTTC.

This clonotype has at least ten counts. The chain links TRBV7-8 to TRBJ2-5, with D uncertain. The CDR3 runs 13 residues. Germline CDR1 and CDR2: SGHVS and FQNEAQ. Trimming shortened V by 1 base and J by 5 bases, and 8 bases separated the two germline ends. The CDR3 DNA is TGTGCCAGCAGCTTAGGTGCCCTGGAGACCCAGTACTTC. Its translation is CASSLGALETQYF. Complete variable domain (other parts from reference TRBV7-8 and TRBJ2-5): GAGVSQSPRYKVAKRGQDVALRCDPISGHVSLFWYQQALGQGPEFLTYFQNEAQLDKSGLPSDRFFAERPEGSVSTLKIQRTQQEDSAVYLCASSLGALETQYFGPGTRLLVL.

The chain joins TRBV7-9 to TRBJ1-4; 8 bases map to TRBD1. The germline V gene encodes CDR1 SEHNR and CDR2 FQNEAQ (reference sequence). The CDR3 totals 14 residues. J was trimmed by 4 bases and V by 5 bases; bases with no gene match: 3. The CDR3: CASSPTGVNEKLFF. As DNA, the CDR3 is TGTGCCAGCAGCCCGACAGGGGTTAATGAAAAACTGTTTTTT.

This clonotype was seen ten or more times. J is TRBJ2-3 and V is TRBV5-1, with 13 bases fitting TRBD2. The CDR3 is 16 amino acids. The germline CDR1 and CDR2 sequences are SGHRS and YFSETQ. With 4 bases clipped from V and 2 bases from J, the junction kept 4 bases outside the gene matches. The CDR3 region is CASSVTSGRSTDTQYF. Written as DNA, the CDR3 is TGCGCCAGCAGCGTGACTAGCGGGAGGTCCACAGATACGCAGTATTTT.

About this clonotype: Germline is not matched at one junction end, which may reflect a read error. The chain uses TRBV25-1 and TRBJ1-2; perhaps TRBD1 as D (5 bases). Germline lookup yields CDR1 MGHDK and CDR2 SYGVNS. The CDR3 length is 13 residues. The CDR3 DNA follows: TGTGCCAGCAGCCGAGAGGAGGGGTATGGCTGCACCTTC. This codes for CASSREEGYGCTF.

Concerning this clonotype: Possible read error: a much larger clone is one base away. CDR3 protein: CASNLGRGGANVLTF. CDR3 coding DNA: TGCGCCAGCAACTTGGGCCGGGGTGGGGCCAACGTCCTGACTTTC. The chain recombines TRBV5-1 with TRBJ2-6; D may be TRBD2 (5 bases). The CDR3 loop spans 15 amino acids. CDR1 is SGHRS, CDR2 YFSETQ, per germline. The entire variable domain, with the rest obtained from reference TRBV5-1 and TRBJ2-6, is as follows: KAGVTQTPRYLIKTRGQQVTLSCSPISGHRSVSWYQQTPGQGLQFLFEYFSETQRNKGNFPGRFSGRQFSNSRSEMNVSTLELGDSALYLCASNLGRGGANVLTFGAGSRLTVL.

V usage is TRBV29-1 and J usage is TRBJ2-6, with no clear D. The V gene lost 4 bases and the J gene lost 0 bases, with 7 bases spanning the gap. The CDR3 sequence is 14 residues long. Germline lookup yields CDR1 SQVTM and CDR2 ANQGSEA. The DNA for the CDR3 is TGCAGCGTTGGGTGGAGCTCTGGGGCCAACGTCCTGACTTTC. Translated: CSVGWSSGANVLTF.

This clonotype was picked up one time. A much larger clone lies a single base off, so this may be a read error. The chain employs TRBV3-1 and TRBJ2-5; 9 bases map to TRBD2. This CDR3 spans 14 amino acids. Germline V gene lookup returns CDR1 LGHDT and CDR2 YNNKEL (reference sequence). CDR3 sequence reads: CAGSQGLARPTQYF. The DNA of the CDR3 is TGTGCCGGCAGCCAAGGACTAGCGAGACCCACCCAGTACTTC.

This clonotype was found a few times. V is TRBV12-3 or TRBV12-4 and J is TRBJ2-5, with 11 positions matching TRBD2. With 4 bases clipped from V and 4 bases from J, the junction kept 8 bases outside the gene matches. The CDR3 runs 16 residues. The DNA for the CDR3 is TGTGCCAGCAGTTCCAGACTAGCGGGATTTGGAGAGACCCAGTACTTC. This gives the protein CASSSRLAGFGETQYF.

Points on this clonotype: This may stem from a read error, because a much larger clone lies one nucleotide away. This CDR3 is missing its conserved last phenylalanine or tryptophan, likely due to a read error. The chain couples TRBV7-9 to TRBJ2-7; the match to TRBD1 covers 9 bases. The CDR3 runs 14 residues. Trimming cost V 4 bases and J 5 bases; bases outside gene matches: 6. The germline gives CDR1 SEHNR, CDR2 FQNEAQ (reference sequence). In DNA form, the CDR3 reads TGTGCCAGCAGCTCCCGGGACAGGGTCCACGAGCAGTACCTC. Translation: CASSSRDRVHEQYL.

This clonotype showed up just a few times. The chain joins TRBV12-3 or TRBV12-4 to TRBJ1-5; D not resolved. Trimming removed 8 bases from V and 10 bases from J, with 15 bases in between. The CDR3 has 12 residues. CDR3 protein: CASRGSEGPQHF. The CDR3 nucleotides read TGTGCCAGCCGTGGGTCCGAGGGACCCCAGCATTTT.

The gene calls are TRBV2 and TRBJ2-5; D is unclear. V was clipped by 3 bases and J by 7 bases, with 12 bases between them. Germline V lookup: CDR1 SNHLY, CDR2 FYNNEI. The CDR3 is made up of 13 amino acids. CDR3 coding DNA: TGTGCCAGCAGTGATCCCTGGCTCGGGACCCAGTACTTC. Its translation: CASSDPWLGTQYF.

V and J are TRBV7-8 and TRBJ1-5, with 9 bases matching TRBD1. V shed 6 bases, J shed 2 bases, and the junction held 5 bases outside the gene matches. CDR1 and CDR2 (germline): SGHVS, FQNEAQ. The CDR3 is 15 amino acids. This chain's CDR3 is CASSEQGAGNQPQHF. DNA for the CDR3: TGTGCCAGCAGTGAACAGGGGGCGGGCAATCAGCCCCAGCATTTT.

The chain recombines TRBV29-1 with TRBJ1-4; weak D call: TRBD1 (6 bases). V lost 4 bases, J lost 5 bases, and 11 bases lay in between. Per germline, CDR1 SQVTM and CDR2 ANQGSEA. The CDR3 has 13 amino acids. The DNA of the CDR3 is TGCAGCGTTGCGAGACAGGAAAATGAAAAACTGTTTTTT. This sequence encodes CSVARQENEKLFF. Looking up the rest from reference TRBV29-1 and TRBJ1-4 gives the full variable domain: SAVISQKPSRDICQRGTSLTIQCQVDSQVTMMFWYRQQPGQSLTLIATANQGSEATYESGFVIDKFPISRPNLTFSTLTVSNMSPEDSSIYLCSVARQENEKLFFGSGTQLSVL.

This clonotype was seen repeatedly, ten times or more. The chain employs TRBV19 and TRBJ1-5, with D maybe TRBD1 (6 bases). The CDR3 is 14 amino acids. Deletions cut 3 bases from V and 9 bases from J, with 15 bases between. Germline V gene lookup returns CDR1 LNHDA and CDR2 SQIVND (reference sequence). CDR3 loop: CASSMGTGGWPQHF. The CDR3 region has the DNA TGTGCCAGTAGTATGGGGACCGGGGGCTGGCCCCAGCATTTT.

V and J are TRBV20-1 and TRBJ2-1, with D tentatively TRBD1 or TRBD2 (5 bases each). Germline V lookup: CDR1 DFQATT, CDR2 SNEGSKA (reference sequence). This CDR3 contains 13 residues. The germline V and J ends were trimmed by 5 bases and 2 bases, with 10 bases remaining between them. The CDR3 nucleotides are TGCAGTGCTGGTCCGGGACCCTACAATGAGCAGTTCTTC. Translated: CSAGPGPYNEQFF.

This clonotype was detected many times. The chain has TRBV20-1 and TRBJ2-7; unclear D gene. V was cut by 5 bases and J by 2 bases, with 7 bases left in between. The germline gives CDR1 DFQATT, CDR2 SNEGSKA (reference sequence). This CDR3 comprises 11 residues. The CDR3 is CSAPVPYEQYF. CDR3 sequence (DNA): TGCAGTGCTCCCGTACCCTACGAGCAGTACTTC.

Concerning this clonotype: A much larger clone differs by one base, so this may be a read error. The rearrangement joins TRBV9 to TRBJ2-7; unclear D gene. Looked up from germline, CDR1 is SGDLS and CDR2 is YYNGEE. The CDR3 has 11 residues. The CDR3 loop reads CASSEHYGQYF. DNA for the CDR3: TGTGCCAGCAGCGAGCACTACGGGCAGTACTTC.

This clonotype was recorded at least ten times. The chain uses TRBV12-3 or TRBV12-4 and TRBJ1-5, with D perhaps TRBD1 (5 bases). The CDR3 extends over 14 amino acids. Trimming stripped 4 bases from V and 12 bases from J, with 19 bases between. CDR3 sequence (DNA): TGTGCCAGCAGTTACTTCGGACGGGGGAGGGACCAGCATTTT. This codes for CASSYFGRGRDQHF.

This clonotype came up many times. The genes are TRBV28 and TRBJ2-7; D not certain. The germline V and J ends were trimmed by 5 bases and 6 bases, with 11 bases remaining between them. CDR3 size: 12 residues. Germline V gene data show CDR1 as MDHEN and CDR2 as SYDVKM. The CDR3: CASSGTLLEQYF. The CDR3 nucleotides read TGTGCCAGCAGTGGCACGTTACTCGAGCAGTACTTC.

As concerns this clonotype: A clone one base away is much larger, so this may be a read error. The V and J genes are TRBV3-1 and TRBJ1-5; D is uncertain. Germline V gives CDR1 LGHDT, CDR2 YNNKEL (reference sequence). V gave up 4 bases and J gave up 10 bases, with 17 bases separating them. The CDR3 has 14 residues. In nucleotides, the CDR3 is TGTGCCAGCAGCCGCTTCGGCCAACGTCATCCCCAGCATTTT. Translated, it gives CASSRFGQRHPQHF.

Here the CDR3 reads CASSLSGFLTGELFF. For the CDR3, the DNA is TGTGCCAGCAGTTTAAGCGGGTTCCTAACCGGGGAGCTGTTTTTT. The V gene is TRBV28, the J gene TRBJ2-2; tentative D call: TRBD2 (6 bases). The V gene's germline CDR1 is MDHEN and CDR2 SYDVKM. The CDR3 sequence is 15 residues long. V lost 2 bases and J lost 5, with 12 bases in between.

To note about this clonotype: A read error may account for a junction end that differs from germline. V usage is TRBV7-9 and J usage is TRBJ2-7; 8 bases map to TRBD2. The CDR3 consists of 13 residues. CDR1 is SEHNR and CDR2 is FQNEAQ in the germline V gene (reference sequence). The CDR3 region is CAGSLRGDYEQYF. CDR3 in DNA: TGTGCCGGCAGCTTGCGGGGGGACTACGAGCAGTACTTC.

This clonotype was recorded a few times. The CDR3 region is CSGTILNTEAFF. The DNA of the CDR3 is TGCAGCGGAACTATTCTGAACACTGAAGCTTTCTTT. The V and J genes are TRBV29-1 and TRBJ1-1; D gene unclear. The CDR3 is 12 amino acids. Deletions cut 7 bases from V and 0 bases from J, with 9 bases between. Germline CDR1 is SQVTM and CDR2 is ANQGSEA.

The chain employs TRBV7-6 and TRBJ2-5; tentatively, D is TRBD2 (6 bases). CDR3 length: 15 residues. Germline lookup yields CDR1 SGHVS and CDR2 FNYEAQ. V shed 3 bases and J shed 6 bases, with 17 bases lying between them. The CDR3 DNA sequence: TGTGCCAGCAGCTTCCCGCCGGGAGAAATGAAGACCCAGTACTTC. This codes for CASSFPPGEMKTQYF.

This chain joins TRBV20-1 and TRBJ2-7, with 8 bases matching TRBD2. The CDR3 extends over 15 amino acids. From germline, CDR1 is DFQATT and CDR2 SNEGSKA (reference sequence). Losses at the gene ends were 2 bases for V and 0 bases for J; bases not matched to a gene: 6. DNA for the CDR3: TGCAGTGCTAGACCGCGGGAGGAGGGCTCCTACGAGCAGTACTTC. It translates to CSARPREEGSYEQYF.